The 32 T cell receptor beta chains below all came from one sample that was sequenced in a study of neurological immune-mediated disorders. One entry per CDR3 protein, called by TCRdb with MiXCR from the 5' RACE reads. This table has under 80,000 distinct CDR3 sequences, 4% to 6% appearing once. Sequenced input: PBMCs. The source of these receptors is a woman in her twenties or thirties with multiple sclerosis.

There are many counts of this clonotype. The chain has TRBV20-1 and TRBJ2-7; 9 bases are a match to TRBD1. CDR3 length: 13 residues. V lost 6 bases and J lost 3; bases outside the gene matches: 6. Germline V gene data show CDR1 as DFQATT and CDR2 as SNEGSKA (reference sequence). The CDR3 sequence is CSASTGGIYEQYF. The CDR3 DNA follows: TGCAGTGCGTCGACAGGGGGGATCTACGAGCAGTACTTC.

About this clonotype: At one end the junction does not follow the germline gene, possibly because of a read error. The chain carries TRBV5-1 and TRBJ1-5, with a tentative D call TRBD1 (5 bases). CDR3 length: 14 amino acids. CDR1 is SGHRS, CDR2 YFSETQ, per germline. The CDR3 DNA follows: TGCGCCAGCAGCTTGGATTGGGGGAATCAGCCCCAGAATTTT. Its translation is CASSLDWGNQPQNF.

This clonotype came up many times. CDR3 coding DNA: TGCAGTGCTAGAGATCTAGCGGGACTCCAAGAGACCCAGTACTTC. It specifies CSARDLAGLQETQYF. The chain has TRBV20-1 and TRBJ2-5; 9 nucleotides align to TRBD2. The germline CDR1 and CDR2 sequences are DFQATT and SNEGSKA (reference sequence). CDR3 length: 15 amino acids. The V segment lost 0 bases and the J segment 1 base; nucleotides outside the gene matches: 3.

This clonotype has ten or more counts. The chain is built from TRBV5-1 and TRBJ2-1; 10 nucleotides agree with TRBD1. The length of the CDR3 is 17 residues. The junction had 8 bases not matched to a gene; V was cut back by 0 bases and J by 5 bases. Per the germline V gene, CDR1 is SGHRS and CDR2 is YFSETQ. The CDR3 nucleotides read TGCGCCAGCAGCTTGGGGACAGGGGGGAGTGGGAACAATGAGCAGTTCTTC. This codes for CASSLGTGGSGNNEQFF.

The table lists this clonotype with many counts. The rearrangement links TRBV20-1 to TRBJ2-1; 7 bases line up with TRBD2. CDR3 size: 15 residues. Germline V gene lookup returns CDR1 DFQATT and CDR2 SNEGSKA (reference sequence). V was clipped by 4 bases and J by 7 bases; unmatched bases: 13. The CDR3 DNA is TGCAGTGCTATTACCGCCGGGACTATGCAGAATGAGCAGTTCTTC. Translation gives CSAITAGTMQNEQFF.

This clonotype showed up many times. V usage is TRBV5-1 and J usage is TRBJ2-7, with a possible D match to TRBD1 (5 bases). CDR1 is SGHRS, CDR2 YFSETQ, per germline. V was pared by 1 base and J by 3 bases, with 8 bases between. CDR3 length equals 13 residues. The CDR3 bases are TGCGCCAGCAGCTTGATCCAGGGCTACGAGCAGTACTTC. It encodes CASSLIQGYEQYF.

This clonotype has just a few counts. V and J are TRBV6-6 and TRBJ1-1, with unresolved D. The V end lost 4 bases, the J end lost 1 base, and 7 bases lay between the germline ends. The CDR3 totals 13 residues. Germline V gene sequence: CDR1 MNHNY, CDR2 SVGAGI (reference sequence). The CDR3, as DNA: TGTGCCAGCAGTTCGACGGAGAACACTGAAGCTTTCTTT. Protein product: CASSSTENTEAFF.

This clonotype was counted at least ten times. The chain joins TRBV10-3 to TRBJ2-1; D is perhaps TRBD1 (6 bases). CDR3 length equals 13 residues. The germline gives CDR1 ENHRY, CDR2 SYGVKD. Trimming cost V 9 bases and J 9 bases, with 18 bases left between them. The CDR3 bases are TGTGCCATACGGGACACGGGGATCAGTGAGCAGTTCTTC. Encoded protein: CAIRDTGISEQFF.

This clonotype was seen ten or more times. The chain carries TRBV5-1 and TRBJ1-1, with D possibly being TRBD1 (5 bases). Trimming took off 1 base at V and 5 bases at J, with 9 bases between the two ends. The CDR3 consists of 13 residues. Germline CDR1 and CDR2: SGHRS and YFSETQ. CDR3 in DNA: TGCGCCAGCAGCTTGTTGGGGGAAACTGAAGCTTTCTTT. Translation: CASSLLGETEAFF.

This clonotype appeared many times. In nucleotides, the CDR3 is TGTGCCAGCAGCCAGGACTTGAACACCGGGGAGCTGTTTTTT. It encodes CASSQDLNTGELFF. This chain connects TRBV5-5 to TRBJ2-2; D is possibly TRBD2 (5 bases). Trimming removed 4 bases from V and 1 base from J, with 8 bases in between. Germline V gene data show CDR1 as SGHKS and CDR2 as YYEKEE (reference sequence). There are 14 residues in the CDR3.

Ten or more counts support this clonotype. The chain combines TRBV15 with TRBJ1-2; D gene ambiguous. V lost 0 bases and J lost 2, with 4 bases in between. CDR1 and CDR2 (germline): LNHNV, YYDKDF (reference sequence). The CDR3 contains 13 residues. This CDR3 reads CATSRDRNYGYTF. DNA for the CDR3: TGTGCCACCAGCAGAGATCGGAACTATGGCTACACCTTC.

This clonotype was counted ten times or more. This sequence joins TRBV6-5 and TRBJ2-7; 12 nucleotides line up with TRBD2. This CDR3 is 16 amino acids long. CDR1 is MNHEY, CDR2 SVGAGI, per germline. The trim removed 4 bases at V and 2 bases at J, leaving 6 bases unmatched. The CDR3 sequence is CASSSILAGGTYEQYF. CDR3 sequence (DNA): TGTGCCAGCAGTTCAATACTAGCGGGGGGAACCTACGAGCAGTACTTC.

This clonotype was seen many times. The genes are TRBV7-2 and TRBJ1-4; D possibly corresponds to TRBD1 (5 bases). Germline V gene lookup returns CDR1 SGHTA and CDR2 FQGNSA. V dropped 5 bases and J dropped 2 bases, with 6 bases sitting between them. The CDR3 consists of 13 residues. The CDR3 DNA follows: TGTGCCAGCAGCGGGGGGACTAATGAAAAACTGTTTTTT. Translation: CASSGGTNEKLFF. Using reference TRBV7-2 and TRBJ1-4 for the parts outside the CDR3, the full variable domain is GAGVSQSPSNKVTEKGKDVELRCDPISGHTALYWYRQSLGQGLEFLIYFQGNSAPDKSGLPSDRFSAERTGGSVSTLTIQRTQQEDSAVYLCASSGGTNEKLFFGSGTQLSVL.

This clonotype came up a few times. The V gene is TRBV5-5, the J gene TRBJ2-4; D is unresolved. With 4 bases removed from V and 0 bases from J, the gap between germline ends came to 8 bases. This CDR3 has 14 residues. Per the germline V gene, CDR1 is SGHKS and CDR2 is YYEKEE (reference sequence). Here the CDR3 reads CASSGTLAKNIQYF. The DNA of the CDR3 is TGTGCCAGCAGCGGCACATTAGCCAAAAACATTCAGTACTTC.

This clonotype was recorded many times. V and J are TRBV29-1 and TRBJ1-4; TRBD1 matches at 9 bases. The CDR3 spans 16 residues. Germline CDR1 SQVTM, CDR2 ANQGSEA. V dropped 3 bases and J dropped 8; count of bases not matched to a gene: 13. This CDR3 is CSVDGFPGQGNEKLFF. DNA of the CDR3: TGCAGCGTTGACGGTTTCCCGGGACAGGGCAACGAAAAACTGTTTTTT. Looking up the rest from reference TRBV29-1 and TRBJ1-4 gives the full variable domain: SAVISQKPSRDICQRGTSLTIQCQVDSQVTMMFWYRQQPGQSLTLIATANQGSEATYESGFVIDKFPISRPNLTFSTLTVSNMSPEDSSIYLCSVDGFPGQGNEKLFFGSGTQLSVL.

This clonotype showed up just a few times. The chain is built from TRBV20-1 and TRBJ1-1; TRBD1 agrees at 10 bases. Trimming at V came to 3 bases and at J to 10 bases, leaving 14 bases not matched to a gene. This CDR3 spans 15 amino acids. Germline V gives CDR1 DFQATT, CDR2 SNEGSKA (reference sequence). The chain's CDR3 is CSASESPDRGSGAFF. The CDR3 coding sequence is TGCAGTGCTAGTGAATCTCCGGACAGGGGGTCGGGAGCTTTCTTT.

This clonotype was seen repeatedly, ten times or more. The chain employs TRBV5-1 and TRBJ1-2; maybe TRBD1 (6 bases). Trimming pared 2 bases from V and 8 bases from J, leaving 13 bases between. The CDR3 covers 13 residues. Germline V gives CDR1 SGHRS, CDR2 YFSETQ. The DNA for the CDR3 is TGCGCCAGCAGCTTATCACAGGGAAGAGGCTACACCTTC. Translation: CASSLSQGRGYTF.

This clonotype was picked up many times. The DNA of the CDR3 is TGTGCCAGCAGGGAGGGACGGTTTAATGAAAAACTGTTTTTT. Translated, it gives CASREGRFNEKLFF. The chain recombines TRBV12-3 or TRBV12-4 with TRBJ1-4, with D maybe TRBD1 (5 bases). This CDR3 has 14 amino acids. With 6 bases removed from V and 4 bases from J, the gap between germline ends came to 12 bases.

This clonotype was counted at least ten times. J is TRBJ1-2 and V is TRBV12-3 or TRBV12-4, with D maybe TRBD1 (6 bases). The CDR3 runs to 13 residues. The V end was cut by 6 bases, the J end by 4 bases, with 12 bases between. The CDR3, as DNA: TGTGCCAGCAGGCAACAGACAGGCTATGGCTACACCTTC. Amino acids: CASRQQTGYGYTF.

This clonotype has just a few counts. The J gene is TRBJ2-5, the V gene TRBV7-2, with 9 bases fitting TRBD1. The CDR3 is made up of 13 amino acids. Trimming removed 5 bases from V and 4 bases from J; junction bases left unmatched: 2. CDR1 and CDR2 from the germline V gene are SGHTA and FQGNSA. CDR3 coding DNA: TGTGCCAGCAGCCCGGACAGGGGAGAGACCCAGTACTTC. Its translation is CASSPDRGETQYF.

The table lists this clonotype with a few counts. The rearrangement links TRBV5-4 to TRBJ1-5; D gene unclear. Germline lookup yields CDR1 SGHNT and CDR2 YYREEE (reference sequence). The CDR3 length is 12 residues. With 4 bases removed from V and 8 bases from J, the gap between germline ends came to 10 bases. The CDR3 here is CASSTWGEPQHF. CDR3 DNA sequence: TGTGCCAGCAGCACCTGGGGAGAGCCCCAGCATTTT. Combining the CDR3 with reference TRBV5-4 and TRBJ1-5 gives the whole variable domain ETGVTQSPTHLIKTRGQQVTLRCSSQSGHNTVSWYQQALGQGPQFIFQYYREEENGRGNFPPRFSGLQFPNYSSELNVNALELDDSALYLCASSTWGEPQHFGDGTRLSIL.

This clonotype has a count of ten or more. The chain has TRBV20-1 and TRBJ1-1; D not certain. CDR1 is DFQATT, CDR2 SNEGSKA, per germline (reference sequence). V lost 6 bases and J 5 bases, leaving 16 bases between the germline ends. The CDR3 extends over 13 amino acids. The CDR3 region is CSAARAGGTEAFF. CDR3 sequence (DNA): TGCAGTGCGGCACGGGCGGGAGGGACTGAAGCTTTCTTT.

This clonotype was found a few times. The rearrangement joins TRBV5-1 to TRBJ2-1; 9 bases are a match to TRBD2. The CDR3 spans 15 residues. Germline-derived CDR1 and CDR2 are SGHRS and YFSETQ. V lost 4 bases, J lost 6 bases, and 8 bases stayed unmatched. CDR3 nucleotide sequence: TGCGCCAGCAGCCATACTAGCGGGCGGGGCAATGAGCAGTTCTTC. This codes for CASSHTSGRGNEQFF. Based on the CDR3 plus reference TRBV5-1 and TRBJ2-1, the full variable domain is KAGVTQTPRYLIKTRGQQVTLSCSPISGHRSVSWYQQTPGQGLQFLFEYFSETQRNKGNFPGRFSGRQFSNSRSEMNVSTLELGDSALYLCASSHTSGRGNEQFFGPGTRLTVL.

This clonotype was seen ten or more times. V gene TRBV6-5 combines with J gene TRBJ2-5; tentatively, D is TRBD1 or TRBD2 (5 bases each). Trimming left V 2 bases short and J 1 base short, with 14 bases between. Germline CDR1 MNHEY, CDR2 SVGAGI. The CDR3 totals 16 residues. In nucleotides, the CDR3 is TGTGCCAGCAGTTACGAGCCGGGGCTGCGCCAAGAGACCCAGTACTTC. Residues: CASSYEPGLRQETQYF.

This clonotype was found a few times. Sequence at one end of the junction differs from germline and may be a read error. This sequence joins TRBV5-1 and TRBJ1-6; tentative D call: TRBD1 (6 bases). CDR1 and CDR2 (germline): SGHRS, YFSETQ. The CDR3 is made up of 15 amino acids. The CDR3 DNA follows: TGCGCCAGCACCGAGGGTGGGGGCTTTAATTCACCCCTCAACTTT. It translates to CASTEGGGFNSPLNF.

This clonotype was seen a few times. V usage is TRBV7-2 and J usage is TRBJ2-7; D not certain. V dropped 4 bases and J dropped 3 bases, with 7 bases sitting between them. This CDR3 region has 12 residues. Germline CDR1 and CDR2: SGHTA and FQGNSA. The CDR3 nucleotides are TGTGCCAGCAGCTCCCAGAACTACGAGCAGTACTTC. Its protein is CASSSQNYEQYF.

This clonotype was counted only a few times. This chain links TRBV5-5 with TRBJ1-1; D is uncertain. V was pared by 2 bases and J by 5 bases, with 13 bases between. CDR1 and CDR2 from the germline V gene are SGHKS and YYEKEE (reference sequence). There are 14 residues in the CDR3. As DNA, the CDR3 is TGTGCCAGCAGCTTCACTCCGAGAGGGACTGAAGCTTTCTTT. Its protein is CASSFTPRGTEAFF.

At least ten counts were recorded for this clonotype. V usage is TRBV7-9 and J usage is TRBJ1-1; a possible D gene is TRBD1 (5 bases). CDR1 is SEHNR, CDR2 FQNEAQ, per germline (reference sequence). Trimming stripped 5 bases from V and 7 bases from J, with 11 bases between. The CDR3 runs 12 residues. The CDR3 DNA is TGTGCCAGCAGCCCCGAGGACATTGAAGCTTTCTTT. Its protein is CASSPEDIEAFF.

In this sample, this clonotype is medium-sized (0.01 to 0.1%). This chain connects TRBV20-1 to TRBJ2-2, with 7 positions matching TRBD2. CDR3 length: 14 amino acids. V gave up 6 bases and J gave up 0 bases; unmatched junction bases: 4. The germline gives CDR1 DFQATT, CDR2 SNEGSKA (reference sequence). The CDR3 spells CSATGTTNTGELFF. The DNA of the CDR3 is TGCAGTGCAACCGGGACTACGAACACCGGGGAGCTGTTTTTT.

This clonotype was counted many times. The chain recombines TRBV7-8 with TRBJ1-2; D unclear. Germline V CDR1 and CDR2: SGHVS, FQNEAQ. The length of the CDR3 is 12 residues. The V end was cut by 5 bases, the J end by 1 base, with 5 bases between. The CDR3 DNA reads TGTGCCAGCAGCCCGAATAACTATGGCTACACCTTC. Its protein product is CASSPNNYGYTF.

This clonotype was seen a handful of times. The V call is TRBV20-1, the J call TRBJ1-1; D gene ambiguous. Trimming cost V 2 bases and J 3 bases, with 19 bases left between them. The CDR3 contains 16 residues. From germline, CDR1 is DFQATT and CDR2 SNEGSKA (reference sequence). CDR3 bases: TGCAGTGCTAGAACCGGTGGCGCAGCTAGGGACACTGAAGCTTTCTTT. Residues: CSARTGGAARDTEAFF.

This clonotype was found many times. V is TRBV5-1 and J is TRBJ1-5; D might be TRBD1 (5 bases). Looked up from germline, CDR1 is SGHRS and CDR2 is YFSETQ. The V end lost 4 bases, the J end lost 5 bases, and 19 bases lay between the germline ends. The CDR3 contains 16 residues. The CDR3: CASSPEGLPGDQPQHF. CDR3 coding DNA: TGCGCCAGCAGCCCCGAGGGACTACCGGGGGATCAGCCCCAGCATTTT. Full variable domain (remainder filled in from reference TRBV5-1 and TRBJ1-5): KAGVTQTPRYLIKTRGQQVTLSCSPISGHRSVSWYQQTPGQGLQFLFEYFSETQRNKGNFPGRFSGRQFSNSRSEMNVSTLELGDSALYLCASSPEGLPGDQPQHFGDGTRLSIL.